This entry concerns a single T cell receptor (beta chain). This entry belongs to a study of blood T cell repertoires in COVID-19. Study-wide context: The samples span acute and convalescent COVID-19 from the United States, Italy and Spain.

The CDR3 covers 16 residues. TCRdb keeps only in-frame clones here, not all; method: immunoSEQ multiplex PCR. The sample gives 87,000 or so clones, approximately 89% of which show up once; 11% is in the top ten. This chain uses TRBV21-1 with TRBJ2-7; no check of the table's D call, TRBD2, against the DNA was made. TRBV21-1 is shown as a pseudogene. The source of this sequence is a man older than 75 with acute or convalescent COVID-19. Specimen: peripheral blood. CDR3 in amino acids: CASSEGLADSSYEQYF. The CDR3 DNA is TGTGCCAGCAGCGAGGGGCTAGCGGACAGCTCCTACGAGCAGTACTTC.